The entry below gives a single TCR beta chain sequence along with its context. This specimen belongs to a study of blood T cells in healthy people across ages. Overall study: For every two T cells, template switching captured about one barcoded beta molecule.

This CDR3 has 15 amino acids. V gave up 1 base and J gave up 6 bases, with 10 bases separating them. With a J-beta primer mix and a sample-barcoded 5' primer, a second PCR ran 7 to 11 cycles. Each cDNA molecule received a tag from a template-switch adaptor that had 12 random nucleotides. A single record per CDR3 protein comes from TCRdb applying MiXCR to the 5' RACE reads. In the table there are almost 1 million distinct CDR3 sequences, 51% of which are singletons. This receptor was taken from a woman aged 60-70 years in good health. The specimen sequenced was blood. The chain carries TRBV12-3 or TRBV12-4 and TRBJ1-6, with D maybe TRBD1 (5 bases). CDR3 in DNA: TGTGCCAGCAGTTTAGTAGGGGCGGGTAATTCACCCCTCCACTTT. This codes for CASSLVGAGNSPLHF.